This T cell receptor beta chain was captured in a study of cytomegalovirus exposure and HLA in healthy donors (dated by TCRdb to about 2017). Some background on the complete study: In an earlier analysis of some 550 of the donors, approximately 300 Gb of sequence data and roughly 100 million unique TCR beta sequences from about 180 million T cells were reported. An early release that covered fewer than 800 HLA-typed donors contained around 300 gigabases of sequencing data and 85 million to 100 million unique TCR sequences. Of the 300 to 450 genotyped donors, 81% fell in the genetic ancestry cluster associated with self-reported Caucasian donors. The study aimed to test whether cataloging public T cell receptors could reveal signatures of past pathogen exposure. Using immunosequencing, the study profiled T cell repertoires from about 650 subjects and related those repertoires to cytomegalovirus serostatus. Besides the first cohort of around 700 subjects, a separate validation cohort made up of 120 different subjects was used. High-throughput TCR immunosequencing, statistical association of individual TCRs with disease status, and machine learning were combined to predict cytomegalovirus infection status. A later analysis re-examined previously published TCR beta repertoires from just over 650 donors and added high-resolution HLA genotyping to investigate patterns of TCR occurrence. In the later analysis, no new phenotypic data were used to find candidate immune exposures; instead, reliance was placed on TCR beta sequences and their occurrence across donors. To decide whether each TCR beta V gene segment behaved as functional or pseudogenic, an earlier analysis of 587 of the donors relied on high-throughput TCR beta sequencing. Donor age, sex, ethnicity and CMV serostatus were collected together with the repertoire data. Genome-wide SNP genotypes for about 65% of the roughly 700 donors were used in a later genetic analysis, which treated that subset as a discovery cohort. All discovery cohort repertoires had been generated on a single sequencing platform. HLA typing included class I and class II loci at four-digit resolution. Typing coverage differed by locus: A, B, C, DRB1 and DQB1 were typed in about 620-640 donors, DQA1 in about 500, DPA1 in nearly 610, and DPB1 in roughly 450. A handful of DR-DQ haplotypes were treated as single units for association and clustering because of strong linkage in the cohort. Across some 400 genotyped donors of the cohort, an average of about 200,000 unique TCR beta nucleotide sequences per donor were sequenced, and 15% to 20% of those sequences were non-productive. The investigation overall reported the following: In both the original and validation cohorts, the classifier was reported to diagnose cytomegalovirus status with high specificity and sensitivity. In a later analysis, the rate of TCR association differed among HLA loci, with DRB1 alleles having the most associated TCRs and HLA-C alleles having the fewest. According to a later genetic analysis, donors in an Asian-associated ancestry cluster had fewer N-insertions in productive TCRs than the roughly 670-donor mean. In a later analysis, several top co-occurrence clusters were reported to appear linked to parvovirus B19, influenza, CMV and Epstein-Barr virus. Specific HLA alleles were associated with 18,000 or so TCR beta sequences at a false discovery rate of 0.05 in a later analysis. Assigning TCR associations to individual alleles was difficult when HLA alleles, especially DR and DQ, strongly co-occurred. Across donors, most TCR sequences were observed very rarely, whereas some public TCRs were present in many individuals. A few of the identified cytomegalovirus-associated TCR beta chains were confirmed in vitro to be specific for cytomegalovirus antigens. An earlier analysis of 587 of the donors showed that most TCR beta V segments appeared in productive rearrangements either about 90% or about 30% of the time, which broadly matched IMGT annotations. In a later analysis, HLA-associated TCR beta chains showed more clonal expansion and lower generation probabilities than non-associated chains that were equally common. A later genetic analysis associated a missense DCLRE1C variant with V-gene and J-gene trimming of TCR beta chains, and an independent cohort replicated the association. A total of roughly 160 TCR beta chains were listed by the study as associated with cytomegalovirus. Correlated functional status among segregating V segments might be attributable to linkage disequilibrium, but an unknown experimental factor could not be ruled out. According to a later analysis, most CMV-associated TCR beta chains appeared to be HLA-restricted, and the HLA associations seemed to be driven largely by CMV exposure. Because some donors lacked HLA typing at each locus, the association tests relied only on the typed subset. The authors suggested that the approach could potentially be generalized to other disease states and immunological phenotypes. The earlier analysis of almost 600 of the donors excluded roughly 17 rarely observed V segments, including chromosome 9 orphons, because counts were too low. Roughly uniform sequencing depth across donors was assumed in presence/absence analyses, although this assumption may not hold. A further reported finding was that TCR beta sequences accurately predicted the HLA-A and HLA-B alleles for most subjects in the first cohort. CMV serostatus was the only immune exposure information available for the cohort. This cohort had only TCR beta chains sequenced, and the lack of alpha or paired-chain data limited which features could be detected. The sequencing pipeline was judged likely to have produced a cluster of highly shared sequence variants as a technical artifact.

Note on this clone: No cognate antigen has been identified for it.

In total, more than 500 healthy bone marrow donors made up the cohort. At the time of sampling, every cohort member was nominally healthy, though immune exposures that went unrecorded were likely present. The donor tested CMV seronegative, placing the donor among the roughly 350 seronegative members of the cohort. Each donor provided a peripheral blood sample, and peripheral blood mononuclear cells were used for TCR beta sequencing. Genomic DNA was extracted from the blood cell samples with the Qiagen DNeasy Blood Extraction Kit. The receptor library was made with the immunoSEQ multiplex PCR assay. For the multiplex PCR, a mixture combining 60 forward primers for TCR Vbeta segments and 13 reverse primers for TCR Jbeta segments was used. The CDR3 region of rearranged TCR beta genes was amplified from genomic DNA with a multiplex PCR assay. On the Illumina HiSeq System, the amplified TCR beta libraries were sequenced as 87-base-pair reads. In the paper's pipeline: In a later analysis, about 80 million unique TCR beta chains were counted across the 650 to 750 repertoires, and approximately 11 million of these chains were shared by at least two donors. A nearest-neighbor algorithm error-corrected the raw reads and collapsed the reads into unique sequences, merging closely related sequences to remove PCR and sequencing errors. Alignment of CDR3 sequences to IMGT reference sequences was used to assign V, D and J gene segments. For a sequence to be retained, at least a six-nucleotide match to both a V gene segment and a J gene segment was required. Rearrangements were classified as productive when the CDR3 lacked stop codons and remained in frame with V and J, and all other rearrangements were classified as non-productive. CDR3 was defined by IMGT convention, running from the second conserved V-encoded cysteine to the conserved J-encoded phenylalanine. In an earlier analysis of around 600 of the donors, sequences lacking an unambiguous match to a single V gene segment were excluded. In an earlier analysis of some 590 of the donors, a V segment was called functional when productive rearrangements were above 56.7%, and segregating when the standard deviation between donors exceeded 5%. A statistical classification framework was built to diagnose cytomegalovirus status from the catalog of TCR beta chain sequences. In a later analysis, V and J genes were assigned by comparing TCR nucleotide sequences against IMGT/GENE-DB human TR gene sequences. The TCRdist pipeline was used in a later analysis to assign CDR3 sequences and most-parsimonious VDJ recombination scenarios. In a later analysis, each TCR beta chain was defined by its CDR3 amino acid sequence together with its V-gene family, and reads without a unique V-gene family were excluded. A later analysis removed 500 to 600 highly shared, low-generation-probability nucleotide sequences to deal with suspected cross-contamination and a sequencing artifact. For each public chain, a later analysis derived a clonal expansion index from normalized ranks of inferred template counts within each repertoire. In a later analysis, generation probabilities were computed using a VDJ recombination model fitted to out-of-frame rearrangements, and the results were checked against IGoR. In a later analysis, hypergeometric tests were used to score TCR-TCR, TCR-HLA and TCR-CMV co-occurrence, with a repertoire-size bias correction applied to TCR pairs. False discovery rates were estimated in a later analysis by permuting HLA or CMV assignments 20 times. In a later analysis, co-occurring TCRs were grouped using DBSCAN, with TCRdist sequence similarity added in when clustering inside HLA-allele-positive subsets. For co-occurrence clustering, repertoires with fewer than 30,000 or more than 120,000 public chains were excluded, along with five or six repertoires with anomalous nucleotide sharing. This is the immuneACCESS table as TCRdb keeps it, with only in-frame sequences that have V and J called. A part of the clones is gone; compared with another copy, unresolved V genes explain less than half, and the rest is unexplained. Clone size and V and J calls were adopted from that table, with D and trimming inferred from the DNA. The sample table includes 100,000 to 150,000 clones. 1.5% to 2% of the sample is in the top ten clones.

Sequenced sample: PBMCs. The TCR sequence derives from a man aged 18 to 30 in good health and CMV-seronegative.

DNA sequence: TGCGCCAGCTTCGAGACAGTCATGAACACTGAAGCTTTCTTT. This codes for CASFETVMNTEAFF. The rearranged segments are TRBV5-1 and TRBJ1-1; a tentative D match to TRBD1 spans 5 bases. Reading the germline V gene gives CDR1 SGHRS and CDR2 YFSETQ. V is shortened by 7 bases, J by 0 bases, and the region joining them spans 13 bases. Measured from the cysteine to the phenylalanine, the CDR3 is 14 residues long. Only the CDR3 portion is preserved as DNA: 42 bases, with reading frame beginning at the first base.